The rows below give T cell receptor beta chains drawn from one sample of a study of T cell repertoires in breast cancer. Each CDR3 protein is one row after TCRdb ran MiXCR on the emulsion pairing reads. The table lists nearly 40,000 distinct CDR3 sequences, roughly 44% of them singletons, with around 60% in the top ten. The sequencing input was CD8+ T cells. These receptors all come from a pool of human donors with breast cancer or a healthy control (not recorded which). CDR3s include the opening cysteine and the closing phenylalanine or tryptophan. A D gene is named only where the DNA matches it firmly. Rows may omit the clone size; those that give it use once, few, many or a size class.

V	size	J	D	DNA	CDR3
TRBV29-1	NA	TRBJ1-5	NA	TGCAGCGTTACACAGGGATTCAATCAGCCCCAGCATTTT	CSVTQGFNQPQHF
TRBV25-1	many	TRBJ2-1	NA	TGTGCCAGCAGTGGCGTGGACAATGCTCGGCAGTTCTTC	CASSGVDNARQFF
TRBV10-1	NA	TRBJ2-2	TRBD1	TGCGCCACCTCGGAATTAGGGACAGGGCTCACCGGGGAGCTGTTTTTT	CATSELGTGLTGELFF
TRBV11-2	NA	TRBJ2-3	NA	TGTGCCAGCAGACTGATTAGGGCAGATACGCAGTATTTT	CASRLIRADTQYF
TRBV24-1	few	TRBJ2-5	NA	TGTGCCACCAGTGATTTCGCGTCGCCGGAGTACCAAGAGACCCAGTACTTC	CATSDFASPEYQETQYF
TRBV6-5	once	TRBJ2-5	NA	TGTGCCAGCGGAGAGCGGAACCAAGAGACACAGTACTTC	CASGERNQETQYF
TRBV20-1	few	TRBJ2-1	TRBD2	TGCAGTGCTAGTCCCCGCGGGAGGGCCGGGACCTACAATGAGCAGTTCTTC	CSASPRGRAGTYNEQFF
TRBV4-1	NA	TRBJ1-4	NA	TGCGCCAGCAGCCATGGAGGGCTCGCAACTAATGAAAAACTGTTTTTT	CASSHGGLATNEKLFF
TRBV18	few	TRBJ2-1	NA	TGTGCCAGCTCACCAGTGGTGGTAGGTAGCGAGCAGTTCTTC	CASSPVVVGSEQFF
TRBV15	NA	TRBJ1-1	NA	TGTGCCACCAGCAGGGGGGGGAAAGCTTTCTTT	CATSRGGKAFF
TRBV19	few	TRBJ2-1	NA	TGTGCCAGTAGTATAAGTCTTTTTAATGAGCAGTTCTTC	CASSISLFNEQFF
TRBV7-2	few	TRBJ2-7	NA	TGTGCCAGCAGCACTATGGGAAGCTATCGGGAGCAGTACTTC	CASSTMGSYREQYF
TRBV6-1	NA	TRBJ2-3	NA	TGTGCCAGCAGCCCGGACAAGGACACAGATACGCAGTATTTT	CASSPDKDTDTQYF
TRBV29-1	NA	TRBJ1-1	NA	TGCAGCGGCCAAAGGAACACTGAAGCTTTCTTT	CSGQRNTEAFF
TRBV29-1	few	TRBJ1-3	NA	TGCAGCGTTGAAGATCGCCGGACCGGAAACACCATATATTTT	CSVEDRRTGNTIYF
TRBV5-4	NA	TRBJ2-7	NA	TGTGCCAGCAGCTTGGGGGGGATCGAGTCCTACGAGCAGTACTTC	CASSLGGIESYEQYF
TRBV24-1	few	TRBJ2-3	NA	TGTGCCACCAGATCGGGGGGCCCAACAGATACGCAGTATTTT	CATRSGGPTDTQYF
TRBV20-1	NA	TRBJ1-4	NA	TGCAGTGCAAGACAGTCAACTAATGAAAAACTGTTTTTT	CSARQSTNEKLFF
TRBV6-5	NA	TRBJ2-3	NA	TGTGCCAGCAGTTTCGACACAGATACGCAGTATTTT	CASSFDTDTQYF
TRBV5-5	NA	TRBJ1-3	NA	TGTGCCAGCAGCTTTGCCGCTTCATCTGGAAACACCATATATTTT	CASSFAASSGNTIYF
TRBV7-2	many	TRBJ2-7	TRBD2	TGTGCCAGCAGCTTAAGCGCTAGCGGGGACAACTACGAGCAGTACTTC	CASSLSASGDNYEQYF
TRBV10-1	NA	TRBJ2-3	TRBD2	TGCGCCAGCAGTGGATCTAGCGGCCCTAGGGATACGCAGTATTTT	CASSGSSGPRDTQYF
TRBV6-1	NA	TRBJ2-2	NA	TGTGCCAGCAGTTCGCAACAGCTGAACACCGGGGAGCTGTTTTTT	CASSSQQLNTGELFF
TRBV18	NA	TRBJ1-1	TRBD1	TGTGCCAGCTCACCAACAGGGGTCACTGAAGCTTTCTTT	CASSPTGVTEAFF
TRBV6-1	NA	TRBJ2-7	NA	TGTGCCACCTCGGCGACAGGAGGAATGGAGCAGTACTTC	CATSATGGMEQYF
TRBV7-2	few	TRBJ2-5	NA	TGTGCCAGCAGCTTTTTAGAGACCCAGTACTTC	CASSFLETQYF
TRBV2	NA	TRBJ2-7	TRBD1	TGTGCCAGCACTCCGGGACAGGGTAGGCCTGCGGAGCAGTACTTC	CASTPGQGRPAEQYF
TRBV15	NA	TRBJ2-1	TRBD2	TGTGCCACCAGCATCGGATCTCTAGCGGGGGGGATGGAGGGGCAGTTCTTC	CATSIGSLAGGMEGQFF
TRBV7-2	once	TRBJ1-1	TRBD1	TGTGCCAGCAAACAGGGGGCAGAAGGCACTGAAGCTTTCTTT	CASKQGAEGTEAFF
TRBV4-2	NA	TRBJ2-5	TRBD2	TGTGCCAGCAGCCAAGACCCGGGGAGGGGAGAGACCCAGTACTTC	CASSQDPGRGETQYF
TRBV18	NA	TRBJ2-3	NA	TGTGCCAGCTCACCCCCAGGGTCAACAGATACGCAGTATTTT	CASSPPGSTDTQYF
TRBV20-1	few	TRBJ1-3	NA	TGCAGTGCTAAGGGGGGACAAACTGGAAACACCATATATTTT	CSAKGGQTGNTIYF
TRBV18	NA	TRBJ1-5	NA	TGTGCCAGCTCCCCCGCCAGCAATCAGCCCCAGCATTTT	CASSPASNQPQHF
TRBV20-1	NA	TRBJ2-7	NA	TGCAGTGCTCCCCGGGGAAGGTACGAGCAGTACTTC	CSAPRGRYEQYF
TRBV27	NA	TRBJ1-1	NA	TGTGCCAGCAGTTTATCCGGGCGTATGAACACTAAAGCTTTCTTT	CASSLSGRMNTKAFF
TRBV30	few	TRBJ2-6	NA	TGTGCCTGGAGTCCAGGGGGGTACTCTGGGGCCAACGTCCTGACTTTC	CAWSPGGYSGANVLTF
TRBV3-1	few	TRBJ2-7	NA	TGTGCCAGCAGCCAAGGATCAGTAACCTACGAGCAGTACTTC	CASSQGSVTYEQYF